The following is a TCR beta chain sequence with its context. Its antigen is currently unknown. Time point in this sample: newly diagnosed GD, antithyroid drugs for less than 3 months. Construction of the TCR library relied on RNA isolated from PBMCs. From an endocrinology department in Xi'an, China, came the patients. Per the germline V gene, CDR1 is SGHTS and CDR2 is YDEGEE. The CDR3 contains 16 residues. With 4 bases removed from V and 10 bases from J, the gap between germline ends came to 23 bases. This entry is derived from a study of regulatory T cells in long-lasting Graves disease. Notes on the study in general: Accuracy might have suffered from few samples. The study found lower TCR diversity in persistent Graves' patients than in newly diagnosed ones.

Building the TCR beta libraries relied on iRepertoire HTBI primers, and CDR3 regions underwent Arm-PCR. TCRdb recomputed calls from the multiplex PCR reads with MiXCR, one row per CDR3 protein. This sample has 200,000 to 250,000 distinct CDR3 sequences, with 20% found just once. The specimen comprised peripheral blood mononuclear cells (PBMCs), sampled at new diagnosis, from a patient treated with antithyroid drugs. This receptor was identified in a female donor with Graves disease. The gene calls are TRBV5-8 and TRBJ2-2; the D gene could be TRBD1 or TRBD2 (5 bases each). CDR3 sequence (DNA): TGTGCCAGCAGCCTCTCCGGGACCCATGCAGGACTGGAGCTGTTTTTT. Translating it yields CASSLSGTHAGLELFF.